The source of this T cell receptor (beta chain) is a study of blood T cell repertoires in COVID-19. In the study overall: COVID-19 samples from acute and convalescent phases originated in the United States, Italy and Spain. PBMCs, B-cell-depleted T cells, or T cells were the source of the cDNA or gDNA that made up the material.

Per the study methods: Scientists estimated how many nucleated cells there were by amplifying reference gene primers. The repertoire was sequenced with immunoSEQ multiplex PCR; TCRdb's copy has only in-frame clones and lacks some. Clone size and the V and J calls come from that table; the DNA yielded D and trimming. The sample records about 100,000 clones, 65% to 80% being singletons. Germline CDR1 WSHSY, CDR2 SAAADI. J gave up 2 bases and V 4 bases, and 5 bases lay outside the gene matches. The CDR3 sequence is 15 residues long. The sequence was collected from a man aged 65 to 79 with acute or convalescent COVID-19. Sequencing was carried out using peripheral blood. J is TRBJ2-5 and V is TRBV10-2; 9 bases are shared with TRBD2. The CDR3 nucleotides are TGCGCCAGCAGTGGTTCGGCGGGGGGGCAAGAGACCCAGTACTTC. Encoded protein: CASSGSAGGQETQYF.